The rows below give T cell receptor beta chains drawn from one sample of a study of metastatic and nonmetastatic thyroid tumors. TCRdb re-called the PCR reads through MiXCR. The data hold more than 10,000 clones, with 28% observed a single time. Sequencing was carried out using tumor tissue. The receptors were sampled from a female donor with papillary thyroid cancer or a benign thyroid nodule (not recorded which). Some clones in this sample may be carry-over from other donors' samples. Both conserved end residues are part of each CDR3. The order of the fields is D gene, J gene, V gene, clone size, CDR3 DNA, CDR3 protein. The D gene is left open where the match is weak. Clone size is not always given. Where it is, it says once, few, many or a class for expanded clones.

d_call: .
j_call: TRBJ2-5
v_call: TRBV6-1
clone_size: many
cdr3_nt: TGTGCCAGCAGAGCAGGGGCCGGGTACCAAGAGACCCAGTACTTC
cdr3_aa: CASRAGAGYQETQYF

d_call: .
j_call: TRBJ1-1
v_call: TRBV11-2
clone_size: many
cdr3_nt: TGTGCCAGCAGCAAAAATGGGGGGAAGGGTGAAGCTTTCTTT
cdr3_aa: CASSKNGGKGEAFF

d_call: .
j_call: TRBJ1-2
v_call: TRBV7-9
clone_size: .
cdr3_nt: TGTGCCAGCAGCTTTCGGGCCGATCTCCACTATGGCTACACCTTC
cdr3_aa: CASSFRADLHYGYTF

d_call: TRBD2
j_call: TRBJ2-4
v_call: TRBV14
clone_size: many
cdr3_nt: TGTGCCAGCAGCCCCCCGGGAGGTAACATTCAGTACTTC
cdr3_aa: CASSPPGGNIQYF

d_call: TRBD1
j_call: TRBJ2-2
v_call: TRBV7-8
clone_size: .
cdr3_nt: TGTGCCAGCATCCTGGGACAGTGGGCAGCCGGGGAGCTGTTTTTT
cdr3_aa: CASILGQWAAGELFF

d_call: .
j_call: TRBJ2-2
v_call: TRBV19
clone_size: .
cdr3_nt: TGTGCCAGTAGTATAGCCCCACTTTCGGGACCCAACACCGGGGAGCTGTTTTTT
cdr3_aa: CASSIAPLSGPNTGELFF

d_call: .
j_call: TRBJ2-3
v_call: TRBV24-1
clone_size: many
cdr3_nt: TGTGCCACCAGTGATTTGGTCGGGCTGGATACGCAGTATTTT
cdr3_aa: CATSDLVGLDTQYF

d_call: .
j_call: TRBJ2-5
v_call: TRBV20-1
clone_size: medium-sized
cdr3_nt: TGCAGTGCATGTTTGGACCAAGAGACCCAGTACTTC
cdr3_aa: CSACLDQETQYF

d_call: .
j_call: TRBJ1-1
v_call: TRBV6-1
clone_size: .
cdr3_nt: TGTGCCAGCAGTTTGAATATAGAGAACACTGAAGCTTTCTTT
cdr3_aa: CASSLNIENTEAFF

d_call: TRBD2
j_call: TRBJ2-1
v_call: TRBV20-1
clone_size: many
cdr3_nt: TGCAGTGCTCGAAATTTGGCGGGAGTTAGCAATGAGCAGTTCTTC
cdr3_aa: CSARNLAGVSNEQFF

d_call: .
j_call: TRBJ2-7
v_call: TRBV6-1
clone_size: medium-sized
cdr3_nt: TGTGCCAGCAGTGAATCTTCTAGAGGAAAATACGAGCAGTACTTC
cdr3_aa: CASSESSRGKYEQYF

d_call: .
j_call: TRBJ1-1
v_call: TRBV5-5
clone_size: many
cdr3_nt: TGTGCCAGCAGCCCTGAGACATTTAACACTGAAGCTTTCTTT
cdr3_aa: CASSPETFNTEAFF

d_call: TRBD1
j_call: TRBJ2-1
v_call: TRBV28
clone_size: medium-sized
cdr3_nt: TGTGCCAGCAGCAAGGGACAGCAATACAATGAGCAGTTCTTC
cdr3_aa: CASSKGQQYNEQFF

d_call: .
j_call: TRBJ1-2
v_call: TRBV6-5
clone_size: few
cdr3_nt: TGTGCCAGCAGTTACTGTTATGGCTACACCTTC
cdr3_aa: CASSYCYGYTF

d_call: .
j_call: TRBJ2-5
v_call: TRBV20-1
clone_size: many
cdr3_nt: TGCAGTGCTAGTCACAGCTACCAAGAGACCCAGTACTTC
cdr3_aa: CSASHSYQETQYF

d_call: .
j_call: TRBJ1-5
v_call: TRBV12-3/TRBV12-4
clone_size: medium-sized
cdr3_nt: TGTGCCAGCAGTTTGTTAGGTAGCAATCAGCCCCAGCATTTT
cdr3_aa: CASSLLGSNQPQHF

d_call: .
j_call: TRBJ2-3
v_call: TRBV20-1
clone_size: .
cdr3_nt: TGCAGTGCTACCCCCGGGGGAGGAATCGGCACAGATACGCAGTATTTT
cdr3_aa: CSATPGGGIGTDTQYF

d_call: TRBD1
j_call: TRBJ2-7
v_call: TRBV28
clone_size: .
cdr3_nt: TGTGCCAGCAGCCTCTGGGGCAGACAGGGTGCGCGAGAGCAGTACTTC
cdr3_aa: CASSLWGRQGAREQYF

d_call: .
j_call: TRBJ1-5
v_call: TRBV19
clone_size: medium-sized
cdr3_nt: TGTGCCAGTAGTATCGACGTTAGCAATCAGCCCCAGCATTTT
cdr3_aa: CASSIDVSNQPQHF

d_call: TRBD2
j_call: TRBJ2-7
v_call: TRBV6-2/TRBV6-3
clone_size: medium-sized
cdr3_nt: TGTGCCAGCAGTTCTAGCGGAGGTTCATACGAGCAGTACTTC
cdr3_aa: CASSSSGGSYEQYF

d_call: .
j_call: TRBJ2-2
v_call: TRBV10-1
clone_size: few
cdr3_nt: TGCGCCACCCTATTGAACACCGGGGAGCTGTTTTTT
cdr3_aa: CATLLNTGELFF

d_call: .
j_call: TRBJ2-1
v_call: TRBV10-2
clone_size: many
cdr3_nt: TGCGCCAGCAGGAGAGGGCCTCACAATGAGCAGTTCTTC
cdr3_aa: CASRRGPHNEQFF

d_call: TRBD1
j_call: TRBJ1-1
v_call: TRBV18
clone_size: many
cdr3_nt: TGTGCCAGCTCACTGACAGGGATGAACACTGAAGCTTTCTTT
cdr3_aa: CASSLTGMNTEAFF

d_call: TRBD2
j_call: TRBJ2-1
v_call: TRBV7-2
clone_size: many
cdr3_nt: TGTGCCAGCAGCTTAGTTGGGACTAGCGGGAGAAATGAGCAGTTCTTC
cdr3_aa: CASSLVGTSGRNEQFF

d_call: TRBD1
j_call: TRBJ1-1
v_call: TRBV27
clone_size: few
cdr3_nt: TGTGCCAGCAGTTTATTTGACAGGGGAGTAGCTTTCTTT
cdr3_aa: CASSLFDRGVAFF

d_call: TRBD2
j_call: TRBJ2-1
v_call: TRBV18
clone_size: many
cdr3_nt: TGTGCCAGCTCCCCTCAAGGGACTAGCGGGAGCGATGAGCAGTTCTTC
cdr3_aa: CASSPQGTSGSDEQFF

d_call: TRBD2
j_call: TRBJ2-7
v_call: TRBV6-1
clone_size: medium-sized
cdr3_nt: TGTGCCAGTGACTGGGGGACTAGCGGGAGGTTCTACGAGCAGTACTTC
cdr3_aa: CASDWGTSGRFYEQYF

d_call: TRBD1
j_call: TRBJ2-7
v_call: TRBV6-1
clone_size: medium-sized
cdr3_nt: TGTGCCAGCAGTGTAGACAGGGGTGTATACGAGCAGTACTTC
cdr3_aa: CASSVDRGVYEQYF

d_call: .
j_call: TRBJ2-3
v_call: TRBV11-2
clone_size: many
cdr3_nt: TGTGCCAGCAGCCACACAGATACGCAGTATTTT
cdr3_aa: CASSHTDTQYF

d_call: .
j_call: TRBJ1-1
v_call: TRBV10-3
clone_size: medium-sized
cdr3_nt: TGTGCCATCAGTGAGTCGGCAGGAATGAACACTGAAGCTTTCTTT
cdr3_aa: CAISESAGMNTEAFF

d_call: .
j_call: TRBJ2-7
v_call: TRBV29-1
clone_size: many
cdr3_nt: TGCAGCGCACGCGGGGGCCTAACCTACGAGCAGTACTTC
cdr3_aa: CSARGGLTYEQYF

d_call: TRBD2
j_call: TRBJ2-7
v_call: TRBV2
clone_size: .
cdr3_nt: TGTGCCAGCAGTGAAGAACTAGCGGGAGGAATCGAGCAGTACTTC
cdr3_aa: CASSEELAGGIEQYF

d_call: .
j_call: TRBJ1-2
v_call: TRBV6-1
clone_size: few
cdr3_nt: TGTGCCAGCAGCCCACAGGGCGGCTATGGCTACACCTTC
cdr3_aa: CASSPQGGYGYTF

d_call: .
j_call: TRBJ1-5
v_call: TRBV2
clone_size: medium-sized
cdr3_nt: TGTGCCAGCAGTGAGGGCGGAGGGTCCCGATATCAGCCCCAGCATTTT
cdr3_aa: CASSEGGGSRYQPQHF

d_call: .
j_call: TRBJ1-5
v_call: TRBV10-2
clone_size: .
cdr3_nt: TGCGCCAGCAGTGGCGACCGGGGGGGGCAGCCCCAGCATTTT
cdr3_aa: CASSGDRGGQPQHF

d_call: .
j_call: TRBJ1-2
v_call: TRBV6-5
clone_size: medium-sized
cdr3_nt: TGTGCCAGCAGTTACTCGCCAGGAGACTATGGCTACACCTTC
cdr3_aa: CASSYSPGDYGYTF

d_call: .
j_call: TRBJ2-7
v_call: TRBV20-1
clone_size: few
cdr3_nt: TGCAGTTCGCCCCCCGAGCAGTACTTC
cdr3_aa: CSSPPEQYF

d_call: TRBD2
j_call: TRBJ2-1
v_call: TRBV10-3
clone_size: many
cdr3_nt: TGTGCCTCTTTGCGGGAGTTGGCCTACAATGAGCAGTTCTTC
cdr3_aa: CASLRELAYNEQFF

d_call: .
j_call: TRBJ1-1
v_call: TRBV28
clone_size: medium-sized
cdr3_nt: TGTGCCAGCAGTTCTCCGAGGGGTAGGAACACTGAAGCTTTCTTT
cdr3_aa: CASSSPRGRNTEAFF

d_call: TRBD2
j_call: TRBJ2-7
v_call: TRBV28
clone_size: few
cdr3_nt: TGTGCCAGTAGTTCTGACCGGGGGGGGAGCAACGAGCAGTACTTC
cdr3_aa: CASSSDRGGSNEQYF

d_call: TRBD2
j_call: TRBJ2-7
v_call: TRBV28
clone_size: .
cdr3_nt: TGCGCCAGCAGTTCCCGGCTAGCGGGAGGCTACGAGCAGTACTTC
cdr3_aa: CASSSRLAGGYEQYF

d_call: .
j_call: TRBJ2-7
v_call: TRBV5-1
clone_size: .
cdr3_nt: TGCGCCAGCAGACAAACCCCCGACCGCAGTTGGTACTTC
cdr3_aa: CASRQTPDRSWYF

d_call: .
j_call: TRBJ1-1
v_call: TRBV4-1
clone_size: many
cdr3_nt: TGCGCCAGCAGCCCCGGGATTTCGGACACTGAAGCTTTCTTT
cdr3_aa: CASSPGISDTEAFF

d_call: .
j_call: TRBJ1-2
v_call: TRBV4-1
clone_size: .
cdr3_nt: TGCGCCAGCAGCCAAGAGAATAGGGACAACTATGGCTACACCTTC
cdr3_aa: CASSQENRDNYGYTF

d_call: TRBD1
j_call: TRBJ2-1
v_call: TRBV5-6
clone_size: .
cdr3_nt: TGTGCCAGCAGCTTTGGGGACAGGGCTTACAATGAGCAGTTCTTC
cdr3_aa: CASSFGDRAYNEQFF

d_call: .
j_call: TRBJ2-1
v_call: TRBV5-6
clone_size: medium-sized
cdr3_nt: TGTGCCAGCAGCTCCGGGACACGCGATGAGCAGTTCTTC
cdr3_aa: CASSSGTRDEQFF

d_call: TRBD2
j_call: TRBJ2-1
v_call: TRBV6-2/TRBV6-3
clone_size: many
cdr3_nt: TGTGCCAGCACCCCGGTGTTGGGTAGCGGGAGTGATGAGCAGTTCTTC
cdr3_aa: CASTPVLGSGSDEQFF

d_call: .
j_call: TRBJ1-1
v_call: TRBV6-5
clone_size: .
cdr3_nt: TGTGCCAGCAGTTACTCCGACATTGGGTACACTGAAGCTTTCTTT
cdr3_aa: CASSYSDIGYTEAFF

d_call: .
j_call: TRBJ2-3
v_call: TRBV5-6
clone_size: many
cdr3_nt: TGTGCCAGCACAACTGGAGATACGCAGTATTTT
cdr3_aa: CASTTGDTQYF

d_call: .
j_call: TRBJ1-2
v_call: TRBV7-2
clone_size: .
cdr3_nt: TGTGCCAGCAATCCTGGGCGGGGTGGGGTGTATGGCTACACCTTC
cdr3_aa: CASNPGRGGVYGYTF

d_call: TRBD2
j_call: TRBJ2-7
v_call: TRBV27
clone_size: few
cdr3_nt: TGTGCCAGCAGCTCTCGGTATCTTAGCGGGAGAGTGGAGCAGTACTTC
cdr3_aa: CASSSRYLSGRVEQYF

d_call: .
j_call: TRBJ2-7
v_call: TRBV19
clone_size: .
cdr3_nt: TGTGCCAGTAGTAGACATGTGGAGGCCTACGAGCAGTACTTC
cdr3_aa: CASSRHVEAYEQYF

d_call: .
j_call: TRBJ2-7
v_call: TRBV12-3/TRBV12-4
clone_size: .
cdr3_nt: TGTGCCAGCAGACCTGGGGGAGCCGGCATCAAGCAGTACTTC
cdr3_aa: CASRPGGAGIKQYF

d_call: .
j_call: TRBJ2-1
v_call: TRBV7-2
clone_size: many
cdr3_nt: TGTGCCAGCAGCTTAGGGGCGCTAATATACAATGAGCAGTTCTTC
cdr3_aa: CASSLGALIYNEQFF

d_call: TRBD1
j_call: TRBJ2-1
v_call: TRBV5-1
clone_size: medium-sized
cdr3_nt: TGCGCCAGCGGAGGACAGGGGCGTACTGAGCAGTTCTTC
cdr3_aa: CASGGQGRTEQFF

d_call: .
j_call: TRBJ2-1
v_call: TRBV27
clone_size: .
cdr3_nt: TGTGCCAGCAGTTTAAATAAGGAGGAGCAGTTCTTC
cdr3_aa: CASSLNKEEQFF

d_call: .
j_call: TRBJ2-1
v_call: TRBV11-3
clone_size: medium-sized
cdr3_nt: TGTGCCAGCAGCTTAGGGGGCTCCTACAATGAGCAGTTCTTC
cdr3_aa: CASSLGGSYNEQFF